These T cell receptor beta chains were read from a single sample in a study of metastatic and nonmetastatic thyroid tumors. TCRdb redid the clone calls on the PCR reads using MiXCR. The table has about 15,000 clones, around 25% seen once; the top ten hold around 12%. Sequenced input: tumor tissue. These receptors were obtained from a female donor with papillary thyroid cancer or a benign thyroid nodule (not recorded which). Some clones in this sample may be carry-over from other donors' samples. The CDR3 runs from the conserved cysteine through the conserved F or W. The order of the fields is clone size, J gene, V gene, D gene, CDR3 protein, CDR3 DNA. D genes are given only for firm matches. Expanded clones are given a class, and other clones once, few, many or no size at all.

>once|TRBJ2-7|TRBV20-1|TRBD2
CSASRREGAEQYF
TGCAGTGCTAGCAGGCGGGAGGGTGCCGAGCAGTACTTC
>medium-sized|TRBJ1-6|TRBV6-1|-
CASSGRSSMNSPLHF
TGTGCCAGCAGTGGGCGGAGCAGCATGAATTCACCCCTCCACTTT
>many|TRBJ2-7|TRBV7-2|TRBD2
CASSLGLAGGIYEQYF
TGTGCCAGCAGCTTGGGACTAGCGGGAGGTATCTACGAGCAGTACTTC
>many|TRBJ1-3|TRBV20-1|-
CSAINLLSGNTIYF
TGCAGTGCTATCAACCTTCTCTCTGGAAACACCATATATTTT
>medium-sized|TRBJ1-2|TRBV27|TRBD1
CASRFPGQGHGYTF
TGTGCCAGCAGGTTCCCGGGACAGGGGCATGGCTACACCTTC
>many|TRBJ2-1|TRBV29-1|TRBD1
CSVEVGQGAGSQFF
TGCAGCGTTGAAGTGGGACAGGGGGCGGGAAGCCAGTTCTTC
>-|TRBJ1-6|TRBV9|TRBD1
CASSVLDRGNSPLHF
TGTGCCAGCAGCGTTTTAGACAGGGGTAATTCACCCCTCCACTTT
>medium-sized|TRBJ1-1|TRBV12-3/TRBV12-4|TRBD1
CASSLTGGRTEAFF
TGTGCCAGCAGTCTGACAGGGGGACGCACTGAAGCTTTCTTT
>-|TRBJ1-1|TRBV2|-
CARGGHLMNTEAFF
TGTGCCAGAGGAGGACACCTAATGAACACTGAAGCTTTCTTT
>few|TRBJ2-5|TRBV29-1|TRBD1
CSSRQGEDQETQYF
TGCAGCTCCCGACAGGGGGAGGACCAAGAGACCCAGTACTTC
>-|TRBJ2-1|TRBV30|TRBD2
CAGGLAGDYNEQFF
TGTGCCGGGGGACTAGCGGGAGACTACAATGAGCAGTTCTTC
>-|TRBJ1-6|TRBV6-2/TRBV6-3|TRBD1
CASCDSGTEVTYNSPLHF
TGTGCCAGCTGTGACTCGGGGACAGAGGTGACCTATAATTCACCACTCCACTTT
>few|TRBJ1-1|TRBV10-1|TRBD1
CASRGQANTEAFF
TGCGCCAGCAGGGGACAGGCGAACACTGAAGCTTTCTTT
>-|TRBJ2-7|TRBV9|-
CASSAYPSYEQYF
TGTGCCAGCAGCGCCTACCCCTCCTACGAGCAGTACTTC
>medium-sized|TRBJ1-4|TRBV5-1|-
CASSLEVRGRLLSATNEKLFF
TGCGCCAGCAGCTTGGAAGTTCGGGGCAGGCTTTTATCTGCAACTAATGAAAAACTGTTTTTT
>many|TRBJ2-3|TRBV20-1|-
CSARVPGTPNTQYF
TGCAGTGCTAGAGTTCCCGGGACTCCTAATACGCAGTATTTT
>few|TRBJ1-2|TRBV24-1|TRBD1
CATSTQDRTYGYTF
TGTGCCACCAGTACCCAGGACAGGACTTATGGCTACACATTC
>many|TRBJ2-2|TRBV11-3|-
CASSLRGATGELFF
TGTGCCAGCAGCCTCAGGGGAGCCACCGGGGAGCTGTTTTTT
>many|TRBJ2-7|TRBV25-1|-
CASSDPYEQYF
TGTGCCAGCAGTGATCCCTACGAGCAGTACTTC
>medium-sized|TRBJ1-1|TRBV18|-
CASSPSRVGVAEAFF
TGTGCCAGCTCACCGAGTCGGGTGGGTGTTGCTGAAGCTTTCTTT
>-|TRBJ1-6|TRBV28|-
CASSTGTPDSPLHF
TGTGCCAGCAGTACCGGGACGCCGGATTCACCCCTCCACTTT
>-|TRBJ2-2|TRBV27|TRBD2
CASSLGLAGVTGELFF
TGTGCCAGCAGTTTAGGACTAGCGGGAGTCACCGGGGAGCTGTTTTTT
>medium-sized|TRBJ2-1|TRBV9|-
CASSANDMGGKQFF
TGTGCCAGCAGCGCGAATGACATGGGGGGTAAGCAGTTCTTC
>few|TRBJ2-7|TRBV6-1|-
CASDRRAYEQYF
TGTGCCAGCGACAGGAGGGCCTACGAGCAGTACTTC
>many|TRBJ1-1|TRBV19|TRBD1
CASSIGTGGFDTEAFF
TGTGCCAGTAGTATCGGGACAGGGGGCTTTGACACTGAAGCTTTCTTT
>few|TRBJ2-7|TRBV6-6|-
CASIYSDLSSYEQYF
TGTGCCAGTATTTACTCTGACCTCAGCTCCTACGAGCAGTACTTC
>many|TRBJ1-3|TRBV20-1|-
CSAGPSGGGNTIYF
TGCAGTGCTGGGCCCTCGGGGGGAGGAAACACCATATATTTT
>medium-sized|TRBJ2-3|TRBV6-4|TRBD2
CASSAQRETDTQYF
TGTGCCAGCAGTGCTCAGCGGGAGACAGATACGCAGTATTTT
>many|TRBJ2-3|TRBV20-1|TRBD2
CSARDPGGPGTQYF
TGCAGTGCTAGAGATCCGGGAGGGCCGGGTACGCAGTATTTT
>many|TRBJ2-7|TRBV7-2|-
CASSFQSLGEQYF
TGTGCCAGCAGCTTCCAGAGTCTGGGGGAGCAGTACTTC
>many|TRBJ1-5|TRBV5-5|TRBD1
CASSLQGQSNQPQHF
TGTGCCAGCAGCTTACAGGGACAGAGCAATCAGCCCCAGCATTTT
>-|TRBJ2-2|TRBV7-8|-
CASSHGVARERYTGELFF
TGTGCCAGCAGCCACGGGGTAGCGCGAGAGCGTTACACCGGGGAGCTGTTTTTT
>-|TRBJ1-5|TRBV4-1|-
CASSQDTAYSNQPQHF
TGCGCCAGCAGCCAAGACACGGCATATAGCAATCAGCCCCAGCATTTT
>many|TRBJ2-3|TRBV3-1|-
CASSQVSLYTDTQYF
TGTGCCAGCAGCCAAGTTTCCTTATACACAGATACGCAGTATTTT
>-|TRBJ2-7|TRBV9|TRBD1
CASSGNTGGSYEQYF
TGTGCCAGCAGCGGAAACACAGGGGGCTCCTACGAGCAGTACTTC
>many|TRBJ2-1|TRBV9|-
CASSVLTASINEQFF
TGTGCCAGCAGCGTATTGACGGCTAGCATAAATGAGCAGTTCTTC
>many|TRBJ1-3|TRBV10-3|-
CAISEPTGLSGNTIYF
TGTGCCATCAGTGAGCCTACGGGCCTCTCTGGAAACACCATATATTTT
>many|TRBJ1-4|TRBV5-1|-
CASHRDQGEKLFF
TGCGCCAGTCACCGGGATCAGGGCGAAAAACTGTTTTTT
>many|TRBJ2-5|TRBV5-1|TRBD2
CASSLGTSGRGGQETQYF
TGCGCCAGCAGCTTGGGAACTAGCGGGAGAGGGGGGCAAGAGACCCAGTACTTC
>many|TRBJ2-1|TRBV4-3|TRBD2
CASSHPGLKSGSSYNEQFF
TGCGCCAGCAGCCACCCGGGACTAAAATCGGGCAGCTCCTACAATGAGCAGTTCTTC
>-|TRBJ1-2|TRBV30|TRBD1
CAWRALTGGAGGYTF
TGTGCCTGGAGGGCATTGACAGGGGGCGCTGGCGGCTACACCTTC
>-|TRBJ1-2|TRBV30|TRBD1
CAWSVGRGIYGYTF
TGTGCCTGGAGTGTGGGCAGGGGGATCTATGGCTACACCTTC
>few|TRBJ1-3|TRBV12-3/TRBV12-4|-
CASLGRTRTGNTIYF
TGTGCCAGCCTGGGTCGGACCAGGACAGGAAACACCATATATTTT
>-|TRBJ1-2|TRBV7-7|TRBD1
CASSRWLRGRGYGYTF
TGTGCTAGCAGCCGATGGTTGAGGGGGCGGGGCTATGGCTACACCTTC
>many|TRBJ1-2|TRBV25-1|TRBD1
CASSDPFDRGGGYTF
TGTGCCAGCAGTGACCCCTTTGACAGGGGAGGAGGCTACACCTTC
>-|TRBJ2-7|TRBV5-1|TRBD1
CASSPTSGQGSYEQYF
TGCGCCAGCAGCCCGACGTCCGGACAGGGGTCATACGAGCAGTACTTC
>-|TRBJ1-5|TRBV7-2|-
CASSQDGVNNQPQHF
TGTGCCAGCAGCCAAGATGGGGTTAACAATCAGCCCCAGCATTTT
>many|TRBJ2-7|TRBV7-8|-
CASSLLQGTYEQYF
TGTGCCAGCAGTCTCCTTCAGGGTACCTACGAGCAGTACTTC
>many|TRBJ2-2|TRBV7-7|-
CASSRQEDTGELFF
TGTGCTAGCAGTCGACAGGAGGACACCGGGGAGCTGTTTTTT
>many|TRBJ2-2|TRBV11-3|TRBD2
CASSPGGAGGTGELFF
TGTGCCAGCAGCCCCGGGGGGGCAGGAGGCACCGGGGAGCTGTTTTTT